These 18 T cell receptor beta chains came from one sample sequenced in a study of Tregs in tolerant kidney transplant recipients. Data came from immunoSEQ multiplex PCR; TCRdb stores just in-frame clones and leaves some out. The sample shows about 18,000 clones, 82% of them seen only once. Material for sequencing was Tregs from blood. The receptor source for this set is a human donor in good health.

The CDR3 loop is CASSYGTGLREQYF. For the CDR3, the DNA is TGTGCCAGCAGTTACGGGACAGGGCTTCGCGAGCAGTACTTC. The chain combines TRBV6-5 with TRBJ2-7; 9 bases align to TRBD1. This CDR3 is built from 14 residues. The V gene end was trimmed by 2 bases and the J gene end by 6 bases; junction bases not matched to a gene: 5. Looked up from germline, CDR1 is MNHEY and CDR2 is SVGAGI.

V gene TRBV7-9 combines with J gene TRBJ2-2, with 9 bases lining up with TRBD1. V lost 3 bases, J lost 6 bases, and 8 bases stayed unmatched. This CDR3 has 16 amino acids. The V gene's germline CDR1 is SEHNR and CDR2 FQNEAQ (reference sequence). The CDR3 loop is CASSFIGTGSAGELFF. CDR3 DNA: TGTGCCAGCAGCTTTATAGGGACAGGGTCAGCCGGGGAGCTGTTTTTT.

This chain uses TRBV4-3 with TRBJ1-2; 10 bases map to TRBD1. The germline V gene encodes CDR1 LGHNA and CDR2 YSLEER. V shed 2 bases and J 4 bases; nucleotides not matched to a gene: 13. This CDR3 has 18 amino acids. CDR3 nucleotide sequence: TGCGCCAGCAGCCAACTCACCCTTGCCGGGACAGGGGTCTATGGCTACACCTTC. Residues: CASSQLTLAGTGVYGYTF.

This clone was counted between two and nine times. V usage is TRBV6-5 and J usage is TRBJ2-2; 9 nucleotides agree with TRBD1. V shed 3 bases and J 5 bases; nucleotides not matched to a gene: 7. The CDR3 covers 16 residues. Looked up from germline, CDR1 is MNHEY and CDR2 is SVGAGI. CDR3 residues: CASSYFRQGGTGELFF. CDR3 nucleotide sequence: TGTGCCAGCAGTTATTTTCGACAGGGGGGGACCGGGGAGCTGTTTTTT.

The chain recombines TRBV6-1 with TRBJ2-7; possibly TRBD2 for D (6 bases). Trimming shortened V by 6 bases and J by 0 bases, and 12 bases separated the two germline ends. This CDR3 spans 14 amino acids. CDR1 is MNHNS, CDR2 SASEGT, per germline. CDR3 in amino acids: CASRQRATSYEQYF. In nucleotides, the CDR3 is TGTGCCAGCAGACAGCGGGCCACCTCCTACGAGCAGTACTTC.

This clone appeared a single time. This rearrangement joins TRBV28 to TRBJ2-2; 8 nucleotides align to TRBD1. This CDR3 contains 14 residues. Germline trimming cut 7 bases from V and 4 bases from J; bases unmatched to any gene: 5. Germline values: CDR1 MDHEN, CDR2 SYDVKM. CDR3 sequence: CASTQGAITGELFF. The DNA of the CDR3 is TGTGCCAGCACCCAGGGGGCTATCACCGGGGAGCTGTTTTTT.

The chain recombines TRBV6-6 with TRBJ2-1; no reliable D call. This CDR3 is 9 amino acids long. Germline lookup yields CDR1 MNHNY and CDR2 SVGAGI (reference sequence). V dropped 8 bases and J dropped 9 bases, with 5 bases sitting between them. This CDR3 is CASGIEQFF. The DNA for the CDR3 is TGTGCCAGCGGAATTGAGCAGTTCTTC.

The CDR3 loop is CASSRDRQETQYF. In DNA, the CDR3 is TGTGCCAGTAGTAGGGACAGACAAGAGACCCAGTACTTC. The rearrangement uses TRBV19 and TRBJ2-5; TRBD1 matches 7 bases. This CDR3 has 13 residues. After removal of 4 bases from V and 2 bases from J, the junction contained 1 base not matched to a gene. Germline V gene sequence: CDR1 LNHDA, CDR2 SQIVND (reference sequence).

The V call is TRBV19, the J call TRBJ2-5, with 7 nucleotides matching TRBD1. CDR1 and CDR2 (germline): LNHDA, SQIVND (reference sequence). The length of the CDR3 is 15 residues. After removal of 0 bases from V and 2 bases from J, the junction contained 3 bases not matched to a gene. The CDR3 DNA reads as TGTGCCAGTAGTATAGATCGGACAGGACAAGAGACCCAGTACTTC. Protein product: CASSIDRTGQETQYF. Full variable domain (rest looked up from reference TRBV19 and TRBJ2-5): DGGITQSPKYLFRKEGQNVTLSCEQNLNHDAMYWYRQDPGQGLRLIYYSQIVNDFQKGDIAEGYSVSREKKESFPLTVTSAQKNPTAFYLCASSIDRTGQETQYFGPGTRLLVL.

J is TRBJ2-2 and V is TRBV7-9, with D perhaps matching TRBD1 (7 bases). Germline CDR1 SEHNR, CDR2 FQNEAQ (reference sequence). V lost 1 base and J lost 8, with 14 bases in between. This CDR3 region has 15 residues. CDR3 bases: TGTGCCAGCAGCTTAGTCGGACAGGAGGGAGGGGAGCTGTTTTTT. It yields the protein CASSLVGQEGGELFF.

The rearrangement links TRBV7-6 to TRBJ2-7; the D is unclear. The germline V gene has CDR1 SGHVS and CDR2 FNYEAQ. The CDR3 loop spans 17 amino acids. V dropped 5 bases and J dropped 0 bases, with 20 bases sitting between them. CDR3 coding DNA: TGTGCCAGCAGCCCCCATCCGGGCTCCCTCAGCTCCTACGAGCAGTACTTC. The encoded protein is CASSPHPGSLSSYEQYF.

The rearrangement uses TRBV19 and TRBJ2-5, with a tentative D call TRBD1 (6 bases). The CDR3 loop spans 16 amino acids. Germline loops: CDR1 LNHDA, CDR2 SQIVND (reference sequence). Trimming stripped 5 bases from V and 4 bases from J, with 20 bases between. This CDR3 is CASSLKGTLGAETQYF. The CDR3, as DNA: TGTGCCAGTAGTCTCAAAGGGACCCTGGGGGCAGAGACCCAGTACTTC.

This clone was seen a single time. The genes are TRBV9 and TRBJ1-5; D is possibly TRBD1 (5 bases). Germline assignment: CDR1 SGDLS and CDR2 YYNGEE. The CDR3 has 16 residues. The V and J ends lost 8 bases and 1 base respectively, with 19 bases between them. Here the CDR3 reads CARDIGQVGSNQPQHF. Written as DNA, the CDR3 is TGTGCCAGGGACATAGGCCAAGTTGGGAGCAATCAGCCCCAGCATTTT.

This clone has more than one count but fewer than ten. This rearrangement joins TRBV9 to TRBJ2-3; TRBD1 matches 12 bases. V was clipped by 5 bases and J by 0 bases; unmatched bases: 10. The germline gives CDR1 SGDLS, CDR2 YYNGEE. This CDR3 is 18 amino acids long. Written as DNA, the CDR3 is TGTGCCAGCAGGCCTCGGGACAGGGGGCATATGAGCACAGATACGCAGTATTTT. Its translation is CASRPRDRGHMSTDTQYF. Complete variable domain (other parts from reference TRBV9 and TRBJ2-3): DSGVTQTPKHLITATGQRVTLRCSPRSGDLSVYWYQQSLDQGLQFLIQYYNGEERAKGNILERFSAQQFPDLHSELNLSSLELGDSALYFCASRPRDRGHMSTDTQYFGPGTRLTVL.

The chain recombines TRBV19 with TRBJ2-3, with D perhaps TRBD1 or TRBD2 (5 bases each). Germline CDR1 LNHDA, CDR2 SQIVND (reference sequence). Trimming cost V 5 bases and J 0 bases, with 18 bases left between them. CDR3 length: 17 residues. DNA for the CDR3: TGTGCCAGTAGTGCCCGTCTATTTGGGGGTAGCACAGATACGCAGTATTTT. This encodes CASSARLFGGSTDTQYF.

The gene calls are TRBV7-8 and TRBJ2-7; no reliable D call. This CDR3 comprises 15 residues. Germline CDR1 is SGHVS and CDR2 is FQNEAQ. Trimming took 2 bases from V and 2 from J, leaving 13 bases between them. The CDR3 coding sequence is TGTGCCAGCAGCTTAAGTCTTACTCCCGCCTACGAGCAGTACTTC. It translates to CASSLSLTPAYEQYF.

CDR3 sequence (DNA): TGTGCCAGCAGCCAATGGGGAGTCGGGACAGGGATCACCTACGAGCAGTACTTC. This codes for CASSQWGVGTGITYEQYF. V is TRBV14 and J is TRBJ2-7; 9 positions agree with TRBD1. The CDR3 is 18 amino acids. J gave up 2 bases and V 2 bases, and 13 bases lay outside the gene matches. CDR1 and CDR2 from the germline V gene are SGHDN and FVKESK.

J is TRBJ2-1 and V is TRBV7-2; no firm D call. Looked up from germline, CDR1 is SGHTA and CDR2 is FQGNSA. The CDR3 spans 13 residues. V lost 5 bases to trimming and J lost 0 bases, with 5 bases between them. The CDR3 here is CASSLGSYNEQFF. The CDR3 nucleotides are TGTGCCAGCAGCCTTGGCTCCTACAATGAGCAGTTCTTC.